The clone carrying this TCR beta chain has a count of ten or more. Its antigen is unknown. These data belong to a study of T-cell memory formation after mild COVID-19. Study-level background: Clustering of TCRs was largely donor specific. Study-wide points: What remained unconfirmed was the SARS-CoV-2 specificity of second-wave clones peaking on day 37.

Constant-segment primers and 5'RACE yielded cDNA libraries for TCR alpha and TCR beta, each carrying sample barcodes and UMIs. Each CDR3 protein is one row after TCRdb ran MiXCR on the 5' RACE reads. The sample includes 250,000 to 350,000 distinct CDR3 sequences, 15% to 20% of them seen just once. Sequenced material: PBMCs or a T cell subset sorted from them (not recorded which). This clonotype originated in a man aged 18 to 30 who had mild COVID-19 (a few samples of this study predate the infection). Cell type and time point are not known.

The DNA of the CDR3 is TGTGCCAGCAGCTCCGGACAGCTCGGTAGAGCTTTCTTT. It translates to CASSSGQLGRAFF. The genes are TRBV7-2 and TRBJ1-1; a possible D gene is TRBD1 (6 bases). This CDR3 has 13 residues. The germline V gene has CDR1 SGHTA and CDR2 FQGNSA. Trimming pared 4 bases from V and 10 bases from J, leaving 16 bases between.